This T cell receptor (beta chain) came from a study of pediatric ulcerative colitis. The CDR3 contains 15 residues. V lost 3 bases, J lost 2 bases, and 15 bases lay in between. In germline, CDR1 is SGHKS, CDR2 YYEKEE (reference sequence). Profiled with immunoSEQ multiplex PCR; TCRdb holds only in-frame clones, not every one. The sample shows some 14,000 clones, 75% to 90% of them seen only once. The sample taken for sequencing was blood. This TCR derives from a boy between 10 and 17 years old with moderate ulcerative colitis. This chain uses TRBV5-5 with TRBJ2-7; perhaps TRBD2 as D (6 bases). The CDR3 reads CASSSLKGGTYEQYF. CDR3 coding DNA: TGTGCCAGCAGCTCCTTAAAGGGAGGCACCTACGAGCAGTACTTC.